These 24 T cell receptor beta chains share one sample of origin, sequenced in a study of blood T cell repertoires in COVID-19. Some clones are missing from TCRdb's copy, which holds only in-frame ones; the method was immunoSEQ multiplex PCR. The data contain some 180,000 clones, 84% of them singletons. Sequenced sample: peripheral blood. All receptors derive from a man between 65 and 85 years old with active or convalescent COVID-19.

The chain is built from TRBV11-3 and TRBJ2-2; 7 bases are a match to TRBD1. Germline assignment: CDR1 SGHNT and CDR2 YENEEA. CDR3 length equals 20 residues. After removal of 0 bases from V and 4 bases from J, the junction contained 17 bases not matched to a gene. The CDR3 DNA follows: TGTGCCAGCAGCTTAGATATCCGGGACAGACGGTGGGGAACCACCGGGGAGCTGTTTTTT. Amino acids: CASSLDIRDRRWGTTGELFF.

The J gene is TRBJ1-2, the V gene TRBV29-1; D may be TRBD1 (6 bases). The CDR3 covers 12 residues. V was trimmed by 4 bases and J by 7 bases, leaving 13 bases between them. From germline, CDR1 is SQVTM and CDR2 ANQGSEA. Here the CDR3 DNA reads TGCAGCGTTGGCGAACAGGGCCTTGGCTACACCTTC. Translated: CSVGEQGLGYTF.

V and J are TRBV7-8 and TRBJ1-2; a weak D match, TRBD1 (5 bases). CDR1 and CDR2 (germline): SGHVS, FQNEAQ. V was trimmed by 5 bases and J by 6 bases, leaving 19 bases between them. The CDR3 covers 15 residues. CDR3 sequence: CASSTRSQRGDGYTF. The CDR3 DNA reads TGTGCCAGCAGCACCCGGTCCCAACGGGGGGATGGCTACACCTTC.

The chain combines TRBV19 with TRBJ1-5; 7 bases map to TRBD1. V was pared by 6 bases and J by 5 bases, with 7 bases of the junction left unmatched. This CDR3 spans 14 amino acids. From germline, CDR1 is LNHDA and CDR2 SQIVND (reference sequence). As DNA, the CDR3 is TGTGCCAGTAGCCAGGGACAGTGGCATCAGCCCCAGCATTTT. Translated, it gives CASSQGQWHQPQHF.

The chain uses TRBV11-2 and TRBJ2-3; 11 nucleotides agree with TRBD2. This CDR3 is built from 15 residues. Trimming removed 6 bases from V and 2 bases from J; junction bases left unmatched: 4. Germline CDR1 and CDR2: SGHAT and FQNNGV. The CDR3: CASRYSGRATDTQYF. The CDR3 bases are TGTGCCAGCAGATATAGCGGGAGGGCCACAGATACGCAGTATTTT. Combining the CDR3 with reference TRBV11-2 and TRBJ2-3 gives the whole variable domain EAGVAQSPRYKIIEKRQSVAFWCNPISGHATLYWYQQILGQGPKLLIQFQNNGVVDDSQLPKDRFSAERLKGVDSTLKIQPAKLEDSAVYLCASRYSGRATDTQYFGPGTRLTVL.

The genes are TRBV15 and TRBJ2-2, with no clear D. Deletions cut 5 bases from V and 2 bases from J, with 12 bases between. There are 15 residues in the CDR3. CDR1 and CDR2 (germline): LNHNV, YYDKDF (reference sequence). For the CDR3, the DNA is TGTGCCACCAGCCCAGGTCCCGAAAACACCGGGGAGCTGTTTTTT. The encoded protein is CATSPGPENTGELFF. Supplemented by reference TRBV15 and TRBJ2-2, the full variable domain reads DAMVIQNPRYQVTQFGKPVTLSCSQTLNHNVMYWYQQKSSQAPKLLFHYYDKDFNNEADTPDNFQSRRPNTSFCFLDIRSPGLGDTAMYLCATSPGPENTGELFFGEGSRLTVL.

This sequence joins TRBV4-3 and TRBJ1-2; 7 bases agree with TRBD1. V shed 7 bases and J 5 bases; nucleotides not matched to a gene: 4. The CDR3 totals 12 residues. From germline, CDR1 is LGHNA and CDR2 YSLEER. This CDR3 is CASKGAGYGYTF. CDR3 bases: TGCGCCAGCAAGGGGGCTGGTTATGGCTACACCTTC.

V and J are TRBV9 and TRBJ2-5, with 9 bases lining up with TRBD1. The CDR3 is 15 amino acids. Germline values: CDR1 SGDLS, CDR2 YYNGEE. V dropped 2 bases and J dropped 2; count of bases not matched to a gene: 4. The CDR3 nucleotides are TGTGCCAGCAGCGTCGGACAGGGGCAACAAGAGACCCAGTACTTC. Protein: CASSVGQGQQETQYF.

The chain recombines TRBV6-5 with TRBJ2-7; D may be TRBD2 (6 bases). The V gene's germline CDR1 is MNHEY and CDR2 SVGAGI. V lost 7 bases to trimming and J lost 7 bases, with 17 bases between them. This CDR3 has 13 residues. The CDR3, as DNA: TGTGCCAGCACTCGGGGCTGGGAGGAAGAGCAGTACTTC. Its translation: CASTRGWEEEQYF.

The CDR3 nucleotides are TGTGCCAGCAGCGCGGACAGGGGGAACGTCCACAATGAGCAGTTCTTC. Amino acid sequence: CASSADRGNVHNEQFF. The chain carries TRBV7-9 and TRBJ2-1; 10 bases are a match to TRBD1. Germline values: CDR1 SEHNR, CDR2 FQNEAQ (reference sequence). This CDR3 has 16 residues. Unmatched junction bases numbered 9, after V lost 5 bases and J lost 5 bases.

This chain connects TRBV5-1 to TRBJ2-7; 8 nucleotides agree with TRBD1. CDR1 SGHRS and CDR2 YFSETQ come from the germline V gene. This CDR3 has 14 residues. Losses at the gene ends were 4 bases for V and 5 bases for J; bases not matched to a gene: 8. In nucleotides, the CDR3 is TGCGCCAGCAGCCATGGACAGGGAATGCACGAGCAGTACTTC. As protein: CASSHGQGMHEQYF.

V and J are TRBV5-1 and TRBJ2-3; D might be TRBD2 (6 bases). This CDR3 comprises 16 residues. Germline V gene sequence: CDR1 SGHRS, CDR2 YFSETQ. Trimming cost V 4 bases and J 1 base, with 16 bases left between them. The CDR3 loop is CASSLGPDYGTDTQYF. CDR3 DNA sequence: TGCGCCAGCAGCCTTGGACCGGACTACGGCACAGATACGCAGTATTTT.

As DNA, the CDR3 is TGTGCCAGCAGTGATAGATTGGGAAAGGGGAACCACGAGCAGTACTTC. It codes for CASSDRLGKGNHEQYF. The V and J genes are TRBV2 and TRBJ2-7, with a possible D match to TRBD1 (5 bases). Trimming removed 3 bases at V and 5 bases at J, with 20 bases between. CDR3 length equals 16 residues. The germline V gene has CDR1 SNHLY and CDR2 FYNNEI.

The CDR3 DNA reads TGTGCCAGCAGCTCAAAACAGGGGGCTTGGAGTGAGCAGTTCTTC. It yields the protein CASSSKQGAWSEQFF. The chain combines TRBV11-3 with TRBJ2-1; TRBD1 aligns across 9 bases. J lost 9 bases, V lost 4 bases, and 10 bases had no gene match. Germline loops: CDR1 SGHNT, CDR2 YENEEA. The CDR3 runs 15 residues. Looking up the rest from reference TRBV11-3 and TRBJ2-1 gives the full variable domain: EAGVVQSPRYKIIEKKQPVAFWCNPISGHNTLYWYLQNLGQGPELLIRYENEEAVDDSQLPKDRFSAERLKGVDSTLKIQPAELGDSAVYLCASSSKQGAWSEQFFGPGTRLTVL.

This chain links TRBV6-5 with TRBJ1-5; perhaps TRBD1 as D (5 bases). CDR1 is MNHEY and CDR2 is SVGAGI in the germline V gene. V was pared by 10 bases and J by 0 bases, with 16 bases between. The CDR3 contains 15 residues. The CDR3 spells CAILGGPYSNQPQHF. The CDR3 DNA is TGTGCCATCCTGGGGGGACCCTATAGCAATCAGCCCCAGCATTTT.

This clone showed up just a few times. The chain is built from TRBV7-9 and TRBJ2-7, with TRBD2 identical over 8 bases. CDR1 is SEHNR and CDR2 is FQNEAQ in the germline V gene (reference sequence). V trimming: 4 bases; J trimming: 4 bases; junction bases outside the gene matches: 9. CDR3 length: 15 residues. The DNA of the CDR3 is TGTGCCAGCAGCTGGTCGTCTAGCGGGCCTTACGAGCAGTACTTC. Encoded protein: CASSWSSSGPYEQYF.

The chain links TRBV6-2 or TRBV6-3 to TRBJ1-2, with D perhaps matching TRBD1 (6 bases). V was cut by 5 bases and J by 4 bases, with 17 bases left in between. There are 15 residues in the CDR3. Germline CDR1 reads MNHEY; CDR2 reads SVGEGT. CDR3 coding DNA: TGTGCCAGCAGTCCCTCGGGGGGCATTGGCTATGGCTACACCTTC. The encoded protein is CASSPSGGIGYGYTF.

The gene calls are TRBV4-3 and TRBJ1-4, with a tentative D call TRBD1 (5 bases). V lost 1 base, J lost 6 bases, and 18 bases lay in between. The germline V gene has CDR1 LGHNA and CDR2 YSLEER. The CDR3 spans 17 residues. CDR3 coding DNA: TGCGCCAGCAGCCAAGGGAGGTGGGCAGGGAGGGATGAAAAACTGTTTTTT. Translation: CASSQGRWAGRDEKLFF.

V usage is TRBV11-2 and J usage is TRBJ2-7; 9 nucleotides line up with TRBD2. The CDR3 runs to 12 residues. Germline CDR1 SGHAT, CDR2 FQNNGV. With 5 bases clipped from V and 12 bases from J, the junction kept 8 bases outside the gene matches. The CDR3 loop is CASSPSGTAAYF. The CDR3 DNA reads TGTGCCAGCAGCCCTAGCGGGACAGCGGCGTACTTC.

V usage is TRBV29-1 and J usage is TRBJ2-6, with D unclear. CDR1 is SQVTM and CDR2 is ANQGSEA in the germline V gene. V was clipped by 4 bases and J by 4 bases, with 8 bases between them. The CDR3 totals 13 residues. The CDR3 reads CSVVPLGANVLTF. The DNA for the CDR3 is TGCAGCGTTGTTCCACTCGGGGCCAACGTCCTGACTTTC.

This clone was observed a few times. The rearrangement uses TRBV5-1 and TRBJ1-3, with D uncertain. CDR1 SGHRS and CDR2 YFSETQ come from the germline V gene. The CDR3 is made up of 15 amino acids. The V end lost 0 bases, the J end lost 0 bases, and 7 bases lay between the germline ends. CDR3: CASSLDGSSGNTIYF. In DNA form, the CDR3 reads TGCGCCAGCAGCTTGGACGGGAGCTCTGGAAACACCATATATTTT.

The chain joins TRBV7-2 to TRBJ2-7, with 8 bases lining up with TRBD1. V shed 3 bases and J 3 bases; nucleotides not matched to a gene: 4. CDR3 length: 14 residues. CDR1 and CDR2 from the germline V gene are SGHTA and FQGNSA. The CDR3 DNA reads TGTGCCAGCAGCTTTTTAGGACAGGGCTACGAGCAGTACTTC. This codes for CASSFLGQGYEQYF.

This clone was seen once. The V call is TRBV7-2, the J call TRBJ1-1; D possibly corresponds to TRBD1 (6 bases). Germline CDR1 and CDR2: SGHTA and FQGNSA. V shed 3 bases and J shed 0 bases, with 20 bases lying between them. CDR3 length: 18 amino acids. CDR3 sequence reads: CASSFREGGWRVNTEAFF. The CDR3 nucleotides read TGTGCCAGCAGCTTCCGGGAGGGGGGGTGGAGGGTGAACACTGAAGCTTTCTTT. Full variable domain (outside the CDR3, taken from reference TRBV7-2 and TRBJ1-1): GAGVSQSPSNKVTEKGKDVELRCDPISGHTALYWYRQSLGQGLEFLIYFQGNSAPDKSGLPSDRFSAERTGGSVSTLTIQRTQQEDSAVYLCASSFREGGWRVNTEAFFGQGTRLTVV.

The V call is TRBV30, the J call TRBJ1-6; weak D call: TRBD1 (6 bases). V lost 2 bases and J 1 base, leaving 15 bases between the germline ends. This CDR3 is built from 17 residues. The germline gives CDR1 GTSNPN, CDR2 SVGIG (reference sequence). CDR3 in amino acids: CAWSLKSRGSYNSPLHF. CDR3 coding DNA: TGTGCCTGGAGTCTAAAATCCAGGGGATCCTATAATTCACCCCTCCACTTT.